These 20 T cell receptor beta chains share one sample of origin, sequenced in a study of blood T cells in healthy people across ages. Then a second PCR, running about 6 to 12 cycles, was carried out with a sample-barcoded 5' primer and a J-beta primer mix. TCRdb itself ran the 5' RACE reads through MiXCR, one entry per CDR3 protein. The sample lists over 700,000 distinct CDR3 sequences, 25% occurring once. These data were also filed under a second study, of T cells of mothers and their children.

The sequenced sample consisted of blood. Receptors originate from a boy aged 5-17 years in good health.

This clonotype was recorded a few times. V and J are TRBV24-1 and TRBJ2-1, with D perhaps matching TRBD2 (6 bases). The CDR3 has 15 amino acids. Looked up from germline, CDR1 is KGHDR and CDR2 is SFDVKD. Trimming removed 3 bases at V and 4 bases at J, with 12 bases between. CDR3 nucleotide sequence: TGTGCCACCAGTGATATAGCGGCTATTTACAATGAGCAGTTCTTC. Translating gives CATSDIAAIYNEQFF.

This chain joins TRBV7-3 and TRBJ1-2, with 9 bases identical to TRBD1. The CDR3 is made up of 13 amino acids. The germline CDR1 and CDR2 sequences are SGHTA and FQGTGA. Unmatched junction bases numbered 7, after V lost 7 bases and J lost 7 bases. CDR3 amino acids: CASTRTGGAGYTF. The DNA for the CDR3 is TGTGCCAGCACCAGAACAGGGGGCGCTGGCTACACCTTC.

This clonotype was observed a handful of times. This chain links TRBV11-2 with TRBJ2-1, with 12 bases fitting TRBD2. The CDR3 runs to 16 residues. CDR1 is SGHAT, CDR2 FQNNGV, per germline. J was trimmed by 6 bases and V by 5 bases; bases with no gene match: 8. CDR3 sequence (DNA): TGTGCCAGCAGCCTGGAGACTAGCGGGAGAGTCAATGAGCAGTTCTTC. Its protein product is CASSLETSGRVNEQFF.

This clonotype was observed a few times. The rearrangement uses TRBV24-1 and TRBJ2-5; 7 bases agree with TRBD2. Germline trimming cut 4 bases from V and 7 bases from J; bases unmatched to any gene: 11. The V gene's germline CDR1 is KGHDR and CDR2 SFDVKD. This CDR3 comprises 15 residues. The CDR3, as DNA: TGTGCCACCAGTGACACCGGGACTAAAAGTCCGACCCAGTACTTC. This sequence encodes CATSDTGTKSPTQYF.

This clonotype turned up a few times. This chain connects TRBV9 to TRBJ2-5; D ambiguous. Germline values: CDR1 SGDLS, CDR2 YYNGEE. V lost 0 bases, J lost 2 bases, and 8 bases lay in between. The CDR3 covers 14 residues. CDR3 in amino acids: CASSVGQNQETQYF. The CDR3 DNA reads TGTGCCAGCAGCGTAGGTCAGAATCAAGAGACCCAGTACTTC.

The CDR3 here is CASKLNSGETQYF. The CDR3 DNA is TGTGCCAGCAAATTGAACAGCGGAGAGACCCAGTACTTC. V is TRBV12-3 or TRBV12-4 and J is TRBJ2-5; perhaps TRBD2 as D (5 bases). CDR3 length: 13 residues. V lost 7 bases to trimming and J lost 4 bases, with 13 bases between them.

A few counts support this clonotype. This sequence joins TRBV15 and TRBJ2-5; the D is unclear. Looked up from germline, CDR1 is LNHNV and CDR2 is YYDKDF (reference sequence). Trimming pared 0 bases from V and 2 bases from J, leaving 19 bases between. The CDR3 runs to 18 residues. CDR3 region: CATSREYRVAAKQETQYF. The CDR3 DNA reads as TGTGCCACCAGCAGAGAATATAGGGTCGCAGCGAAACAAGAGACCCAGTACTTC. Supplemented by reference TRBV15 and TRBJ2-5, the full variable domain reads DAMVIQNPRYQVTQFGKPVTLSCSQTLNHNVMYWYQQKSSQAPKLLFHYYDKDFNNEADTPDNFQSRRPNTSFCFLDIRSPGLGDTAMYLCATSREYRVAAKQETQYFGPGTRLLVL.

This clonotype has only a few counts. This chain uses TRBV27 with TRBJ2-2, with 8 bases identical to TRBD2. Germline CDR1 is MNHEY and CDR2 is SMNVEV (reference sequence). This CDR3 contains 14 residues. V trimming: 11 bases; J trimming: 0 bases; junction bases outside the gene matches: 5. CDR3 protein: CAARAGANTGELFF. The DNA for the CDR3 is TGTGCCGCCCGAGCGGGAGCGAACACCGGGGAGCTGTTTTTT.

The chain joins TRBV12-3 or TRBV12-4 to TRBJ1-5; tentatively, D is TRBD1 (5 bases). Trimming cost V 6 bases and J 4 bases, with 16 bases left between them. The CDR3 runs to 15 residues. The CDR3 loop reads CASSLRGFGNQPQHF. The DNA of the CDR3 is TGTGCCAGCAGCCTAAGGGGATTCGGGAATCAGCCCCAGCATTTT.

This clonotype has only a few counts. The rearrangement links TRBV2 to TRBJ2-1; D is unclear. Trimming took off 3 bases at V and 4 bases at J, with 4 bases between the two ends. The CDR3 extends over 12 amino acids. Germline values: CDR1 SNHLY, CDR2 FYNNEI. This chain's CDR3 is CASSDPYNEQFF. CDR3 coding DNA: TGTGCCAGCAGTGACCCTTACAATGAGCAGTTCTTC.

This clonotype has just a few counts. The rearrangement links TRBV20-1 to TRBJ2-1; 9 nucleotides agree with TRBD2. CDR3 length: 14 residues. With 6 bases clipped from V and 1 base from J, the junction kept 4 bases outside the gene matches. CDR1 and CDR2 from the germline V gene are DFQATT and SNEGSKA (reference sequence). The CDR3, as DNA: TGCAGTGCCGCGGGAGGGGGGTCCTACAATGAGCAGTTCTTC. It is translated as CSAAGGGSYNEQFF.

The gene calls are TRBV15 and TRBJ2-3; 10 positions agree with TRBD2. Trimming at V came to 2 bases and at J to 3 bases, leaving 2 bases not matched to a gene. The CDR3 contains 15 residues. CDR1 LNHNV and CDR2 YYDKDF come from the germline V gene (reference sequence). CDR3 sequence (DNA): TGTGCCACCAGCAGACTAGCGGGAGTTACAGATACGCAGTATTTT. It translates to CATSRLAGVTDTQYF.

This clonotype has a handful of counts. Written as DNA, the CDR3 is TGTGCCAGCAGTTCCCCCCGGGGTGACACTGAAGCTTTCTTT. It specifies CASSSPRGDTEAFF. The chain is built from TRBV6-6 and TRBJ1-1; no clear D gene. The ends were cut back, 4 bases at V and 3 bases at J, with 12 bases in the middle. Germline V CDR1 and CDR2: MNHNY, SVGAGI (reference sequence). This CDR3 is built from 14 residues.

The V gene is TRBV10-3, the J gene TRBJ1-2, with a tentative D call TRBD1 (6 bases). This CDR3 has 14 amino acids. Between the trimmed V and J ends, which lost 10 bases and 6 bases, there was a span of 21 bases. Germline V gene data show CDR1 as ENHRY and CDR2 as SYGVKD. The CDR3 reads CATESGTSDDGYTF. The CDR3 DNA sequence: TGTGCCACCGAATCCGGGACATCGGACGATGGCTACACCTTC.

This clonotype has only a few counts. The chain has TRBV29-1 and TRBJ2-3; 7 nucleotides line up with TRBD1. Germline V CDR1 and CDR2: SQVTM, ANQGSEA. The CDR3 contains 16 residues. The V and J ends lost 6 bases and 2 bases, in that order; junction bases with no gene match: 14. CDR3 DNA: TGCAGCGTCGGCCTTATTCGGACAGGCTACACAGATACGCAGTATTTT. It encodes CSVGLIRTGYTDTQYF.

CDR3 region: CASTPSFPGENEKLFF. CDR3 DNA: TGTGCCAGTACCCCATCTTTCCCAGGGGAGAATGAAAAACTGTTTTTT. The V call is TRBV19, the J call TRBJ1-4; D might be TRBD1 (6 bases). V was shortened by 7 bases and J by 5 bases, with 20 bases between the two germline ends. Germline values: CDR1 LNHDA, CDR2 SQIVND (reference sequence). The CDR3 extends over 16 amino acids.

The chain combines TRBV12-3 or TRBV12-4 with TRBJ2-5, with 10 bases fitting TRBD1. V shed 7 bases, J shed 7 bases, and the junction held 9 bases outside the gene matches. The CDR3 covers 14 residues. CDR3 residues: CASTSGQGVGTQYF. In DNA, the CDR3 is TGTGCCAGCACCTCCGGACAGGGGGTAGGGACCCAGTACTTC.

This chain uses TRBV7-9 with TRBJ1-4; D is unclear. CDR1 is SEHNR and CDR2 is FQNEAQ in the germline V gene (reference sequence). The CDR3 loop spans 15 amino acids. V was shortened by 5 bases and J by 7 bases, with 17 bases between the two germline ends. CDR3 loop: CASSLDALRGEKLFF. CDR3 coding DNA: TGTGCCAGCAGCCTCGACGCTCTCCGAGGTGAAAAACTGTTTTTT.

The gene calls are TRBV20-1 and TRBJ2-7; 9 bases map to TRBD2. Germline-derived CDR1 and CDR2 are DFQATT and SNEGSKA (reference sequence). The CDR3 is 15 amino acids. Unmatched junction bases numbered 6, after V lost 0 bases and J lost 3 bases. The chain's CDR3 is CSARDPSGVLYEQYF. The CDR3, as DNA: TGCAGTGCTAGAGATCCTAGCGGGGTACTCTACGAGCAGTACTTC.

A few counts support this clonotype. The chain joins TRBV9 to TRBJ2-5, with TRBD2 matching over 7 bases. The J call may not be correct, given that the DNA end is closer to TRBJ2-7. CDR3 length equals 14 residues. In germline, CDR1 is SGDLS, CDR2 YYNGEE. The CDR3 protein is CASSVGAGAYEQYF. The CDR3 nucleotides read TGTGCCAGCAGCGTAGGGGCGGGAGCCTACGAGCAGTACTTC.